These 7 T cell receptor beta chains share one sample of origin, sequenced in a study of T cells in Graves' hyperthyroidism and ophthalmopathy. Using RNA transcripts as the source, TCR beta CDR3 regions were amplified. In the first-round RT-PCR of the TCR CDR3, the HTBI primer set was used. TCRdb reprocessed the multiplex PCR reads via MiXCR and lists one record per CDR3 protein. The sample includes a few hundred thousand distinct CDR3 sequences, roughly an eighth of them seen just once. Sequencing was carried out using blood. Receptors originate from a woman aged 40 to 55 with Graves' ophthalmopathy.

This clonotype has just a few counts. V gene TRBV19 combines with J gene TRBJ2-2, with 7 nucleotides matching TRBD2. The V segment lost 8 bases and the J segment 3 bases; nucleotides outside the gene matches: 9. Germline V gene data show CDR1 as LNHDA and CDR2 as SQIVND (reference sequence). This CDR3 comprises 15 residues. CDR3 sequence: CASRSGIRYTGELFF. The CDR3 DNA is TGTGCCAGTCGCAGCGGGATCCGATACACCGGGGAGCTGTTTTTT.

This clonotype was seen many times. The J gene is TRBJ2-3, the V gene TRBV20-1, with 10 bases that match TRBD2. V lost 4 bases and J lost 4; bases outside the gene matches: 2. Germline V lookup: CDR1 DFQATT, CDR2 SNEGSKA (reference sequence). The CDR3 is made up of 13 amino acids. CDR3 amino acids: CSAISGGSDTQYF. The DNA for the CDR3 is TGCAGTGCTATTAGCGGGGGGTCAGATACGCAGTATTTT.

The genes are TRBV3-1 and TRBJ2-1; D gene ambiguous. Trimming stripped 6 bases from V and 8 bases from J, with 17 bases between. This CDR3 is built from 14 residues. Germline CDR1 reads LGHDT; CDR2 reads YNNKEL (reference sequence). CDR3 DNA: TGTGCCAGCAGTTCCATGGGCCCAGAGGATGAGCAGTTCTTC. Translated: CASSSMGPEDEQFF.

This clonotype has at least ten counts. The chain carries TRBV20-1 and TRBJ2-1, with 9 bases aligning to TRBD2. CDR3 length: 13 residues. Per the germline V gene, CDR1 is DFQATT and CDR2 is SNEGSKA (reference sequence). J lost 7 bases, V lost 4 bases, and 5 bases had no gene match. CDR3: CSATRLAVNEQFF. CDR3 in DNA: TGCAGTGCTACCCGACTAGCGGTTAATGAGCAGTTCTTC.

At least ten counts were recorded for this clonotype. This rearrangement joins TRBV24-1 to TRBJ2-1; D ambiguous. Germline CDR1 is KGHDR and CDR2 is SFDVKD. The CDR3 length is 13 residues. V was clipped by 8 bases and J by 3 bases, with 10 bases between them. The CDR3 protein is CATTGHSYNEQFF. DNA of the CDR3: TGTGCCACCACCGGGCACAGCTACAATGAGCAGTTCTTC.

The CDR3 is CASSLVDSGYNEQFF. As DNA, the CDR3 is TGTGCCAGCAGTTTAGTCGACAGCGGTTACAATGAGCAGTTCTTC. The chain is built from TRBV28 and TRBJ2-1; D may be TRBD1 or TRBD2 (5 bases each). V dropped 2 bases and J dropped 4 bases, with 12 bases sitting between them. Germline CDR1 and CDR2: MDHEN and SYDVKM. This CDR3 spans 15 amino acids.

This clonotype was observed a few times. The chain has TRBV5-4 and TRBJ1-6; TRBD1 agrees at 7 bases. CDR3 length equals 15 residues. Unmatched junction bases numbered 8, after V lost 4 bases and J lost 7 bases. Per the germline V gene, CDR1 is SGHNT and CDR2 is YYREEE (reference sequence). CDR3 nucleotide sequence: TGTGCCAGCAGCCCCGCCCAGGGGGAAAATTCACCCCTCCACTTT. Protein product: CASSPAQGENSPLHF.